The T cell receptor (beta chain) described here comes from a study of Ad26.COV2.S vaccination and SARS-CoV-2 variants. From germline, CDR1 is SGHAT and CDR2 FQNNGV. V was cut by 1 base and J by 0 bases, with 19 bases left in between. This CDR3 region has 19 residues. Sample treatment: around 19 received Ad26.COV2.S at low or high dose, single or two shots; roughly 5 received placebo; per-sample allocation not given. Each sample was drawn 63 days after the first injection (of vaccine or placebo). Only in-frame clones appear in the TCRdb table, and some are missing; sequencing was by immunoSEQ multiplex PCR. The sample contains about 370,000 clones, 88% of which appear only once.

Sequencing was performed on peripheral blood, taken in a trial of Ad26.COV2.S vaccine versus placebo. This receptor was identified in a person aged 18 to 59 who received the Ad26.COV2.S COVID-19 vaccine or a placebo. This sequence joins TRBV11-2 and TRBJ1-3; weak D call: TRBD1 (5 bases). CDR3 DNA: TGTGCCAGCAGCTTAGGACTTCGGTTTACAGGAGGCTCTGGAAACACCATATATTTT. Its protein is CASSLGLRFTGGSGNTIYF.